These 12 T cell receptor beta chains came from one sample sequenced in a study of blood T cell repertoires in COVID-19. This table comes from immunoSEQ multiplex PCR, and its TCRdb copy is limited to in-frame clones, with some not included. The repertoire holds about 320,000 clones, 80% to 90% seen once, with approximately 1.3% in the top ten. Sequencing was done on a sample of peripheral blood. These receptor sequences come from a woman in her fifties or sixties with acute or convalescent COVID-19.

This clone was counted a single time. The V gene is TRBV4-2, the J gene TRBJ2-1, with 10 bases lining up with TRBD2. Germline V lookup: CDR1 LGHNA, CDR2 YNFKEQ. The CDR3 spans 18 residues. With 0 bases clipped from V and 6 bases from J, the junction kept 11 bases outside the gene matches. The CDR3 DNA sequence: TGTGCCAGCAGCCAAGAGGGTCCCGGAGTAGCGGGGGGCAATGAGCAGTTCTTC. Protein sequence: CASSQEGPGVAGGNEQFF.

V is TRBV2 and J is TRBJ1-1; a weak D match, TRBD1 (6 bases). V lost 6 bases and J lost 6, with 11 bases in between. Germline V lookup: CDR1 SNHLY, CDR2 FYNNEI. This CDR3 is 12 amino acids long. The CDR3 DNA reads as TGTGCCAGCAGAAACAGGGACGCTGAAGCTTTCTTT. Its protein product is CASRNRDAEAFF.

The chain joins TRBV10-1 to TRBJ1-4; perhaps TRBD1 as D (5 bases). Germline CDR1 reads WNHNN; CDR2 reads SYGVQD (reference sequence). Trimming removed 5 bases at V and 3 bases at J, with 13 bases between. There are 15 residues in the CDR3. The CDR3, as DNA: TGCGCCAGCAGTCCCGCCGGGGGGTCTAATGAAAAACTGTTTTTT. Protein: CASSPAGGSNEKLFF.

V gene TRBV11-1 combines with J gene TRBJ2-1; TRBD2 matches 7 bases. The CDR3 totals 16 residues. The V gene's germline CDR1 is SGHAT and CDR2 FQDESV (reference sequence). Losses at the gene ends were 0 bases for V and 3 bases for J; bases not matched to a gene: 5. This CDR3 is CASSLATPSGYNEQFF. In DNA, the CDR3 is TGTGCCAGCAGCTTAGCGACTCCTAGCGGCTACAATGAGCAGTTCTTC.

V usage is TRBV11-3 and J usage is TRBJ2-1; TRBD2 aligns across 7 bases. There are 17 residues in the CDR3. Germline V gives CDR1 SGHNT, CDR2 YENEEA. V lost 0 bases to trimming and J lost 2 bases; unmatched junction nucleotides: 7. The DNA for the CDR3 is TGTGCCAGCAGCTTAGATGGCCTAGCGGATCCCTACAATGAGCAGTTCTTC. Its translation: CASSLDGLADPYNEQFF.

This chain joins TRBV5-4 and TRBJ1-2; 8 nucleotides match TRBD1. V was pared by 5 bases and J by 2 bases, with 5 bases of the junction left unmatched. Germline V gene lookup returns CDR1 SGHNT and CDR2 YYREEE (reference sequence). The CDR3 is made up of 14 amino acids. CDR3 in DNA: TGTGCCAGCAGTTCGGACAGGGTCAACTATGGCTACACCTTC. This sequence encodes CASSSDRVNYGYTF.

The chain carries TRBV11-3 and TRBJ2-1, with D perhaps TRBD2 (6 bases). There are 15 residues in the CDR3. The germline V gene encodes CDR1 SGHNT and CDR2 YENEEA. Trimming cost V 5 bases and J 1 base, with 12 bases left between them. Written as DNA, the CDR3 is TGTGCCAGCAGCAGCGGGCTCGGTTCCTACAATGAGCAGTTCTTC. Translation: CASSSGLGSYNEQFF.

The J gene is TRBJ2-7, the V gene TRBV3-1 (or the pseudogene TRBV3-2), with D perhaps matching TRBD2 (5 bases). The CDR3 totals 12 residues. Trimming stripped 3 bases from V and 6 bases from J, with 9 bases between. Per germline, CDR1 LGHDT and CDR2 YNNKEL (reference sequence). CDR3 residues: CASSHEGGEQYV. CDR3 in DNA: TGTGCCAGCAGCCATGAGGGTGGCGAGCAGTACGTC.

The V gene is TRBV7-6, the J gene TRBJ2-7, with 9 bases that match TRBD2. Germline V CDR1 and CDR2: SGHVS, FNYEAQ. The J segment lost 5 bases and the V segment lost 0 bases, leaving 11 bases of the junction unmatched. This CDR3 comprises 17 residues. This CDR3 reads CASSLALGWASGNEQYF. In nucleotides, the CDR3 is TGTGCCAGCAGCTTAGCGTTGGGTTGGGCTAGCGGGAACGAGCAGTACTTC.

The chain couples TRBV6-5 to TRBJ1-6; unclear D gene. Germline CDR1 MNHEY, CDR2 SVGAGI. V gave up 7 bases and J gave up 8 bases, with 12 bases separating them. This CDR3 contains 13 residues. The CDR3, as DNA: TGTGCCAGCAAGCGGCCGGAGGATTCACCCCTCCACTTT. This gives the protein CASKRPEDSPLHF.

V usage is TRBV5-1 and J usage is TRBJ2-5, with D maybe TRBD2 (6 bases). The length of the CDR3 is 15 residues. Germline assignment: CDR1 SGHRS and CDR2 YFSETQ. The V end lost 0 bases, the J end lost 5 bases, and 14 bases lay between the germline ends. CDR3: CASSLVGGSGETQYF. In DNA form, the CDR3 reads TGCGCCAGCAGCTTGGTCGGGGGATCGGGGGAGACCCAGTACTTC.

This clone was picked up a small number of times. The chain uses TRBV6-6 and TRBJ2-3; D is unclear. Germline V gives CDR1 MNHNY, CDR2 SVGAGI (reference sequence). The CDR3 sequence is 13 residues long. V was trimmed by 6 bases and J by 8 bases, leaving 15 bases between them. CDR3 sequence reads: CASSLELSGTQYF. The DNA of the CDR3 is TGTGCCAGCAGCCTCGAGCTGAGTGGTACGCAGTATTTT.